This T cell receptor beta chain was captured in a study of naive and memory T cell subsets. Study-wide findings and caveats: The RNA method is potentially sensitive to activation and differentiation changes.

Comments on this clonotype: No antigen is known for it.

The SP2 primer and nested alpha and beta constant region primers amplified ligated cDNA in four rounds. MiXCR, applied by TCRdb to the 5' RACE reads, yields one record per CDR3 protein. The sample includes about 62,000 distinct CDR3 sequences, around 8% of them seen just once. CDR3 length: 14 amino acids. Trimming at V came to 6 bases and at J to 7 bases, leaving 7 bases not matched to a gene. The germline V gene encodes CDR1 MNHEY and CDR2 SVGAGI. The library had UMIs added by 3' ligation of an oligonucleotide to TCR cDNA. Adult healthy volunteers gave 2.5 ml peripheral blood for whole-blood RNA. Input was about 1 to 1,100 ng of DNase-treated total RNA without cell sorting.

The source is a female donor in good health. The gene calls are TRBV6-5 and TRBJ2-1; 9 bases are shared with TRBD2. The CDR3 bases are TGTGCCAGCAGCCTAGCGGGGCGAGAGAATGAGCAGTTCTTC. Its protein product is CASSLAGRENEQFF.